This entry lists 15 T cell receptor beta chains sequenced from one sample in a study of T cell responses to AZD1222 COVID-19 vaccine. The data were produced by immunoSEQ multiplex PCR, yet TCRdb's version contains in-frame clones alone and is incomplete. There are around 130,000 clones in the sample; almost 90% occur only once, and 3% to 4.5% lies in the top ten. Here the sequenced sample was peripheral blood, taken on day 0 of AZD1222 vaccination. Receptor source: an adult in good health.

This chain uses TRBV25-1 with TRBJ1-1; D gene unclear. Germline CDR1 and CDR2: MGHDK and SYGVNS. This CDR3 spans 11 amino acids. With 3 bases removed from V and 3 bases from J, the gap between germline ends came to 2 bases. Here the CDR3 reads CASSEHTEAFF. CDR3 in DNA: TGTGCCAGCAGTGAGCACACTGAAGCTTTCTTT.

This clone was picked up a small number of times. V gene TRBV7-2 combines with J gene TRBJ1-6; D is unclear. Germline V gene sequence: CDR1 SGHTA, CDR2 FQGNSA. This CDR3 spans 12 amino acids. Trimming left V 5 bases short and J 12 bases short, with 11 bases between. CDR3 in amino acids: CASSPRLLPLHF. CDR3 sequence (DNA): TGTGCCAGCAGCCCCCGTCTCTTACCCCTCCACTTT.

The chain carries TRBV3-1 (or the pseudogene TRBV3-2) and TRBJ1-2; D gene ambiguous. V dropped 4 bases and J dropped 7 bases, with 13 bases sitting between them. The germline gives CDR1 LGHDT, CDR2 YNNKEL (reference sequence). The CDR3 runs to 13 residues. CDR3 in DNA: TGTGCCAGCAGCCCCGACCTCCTTGGTGGCTACACCTTC. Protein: CASSPDLLGGYTF.

CDR3 nucleotides: TGTGCCAGCAGCCCCAGGGGTGAGACCCAGTACTTC. It is translated as CASSPRGETQYF. This chain joins TRBV12-3 or TRBV12-4 and TRBJ2-5; TRBD1 might be the D (6 bases). This CDR3 has 12 amino acids. V was pared by 6 bases and J by 5 bases, with 10 bases between.

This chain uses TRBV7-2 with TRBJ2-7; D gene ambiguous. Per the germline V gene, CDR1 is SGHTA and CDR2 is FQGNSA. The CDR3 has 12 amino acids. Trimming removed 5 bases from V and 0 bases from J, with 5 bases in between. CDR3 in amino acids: CASSHSSYEQYF. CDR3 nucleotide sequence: TGTGCCAGCAGCCATTCCTCCTACGAGCAGTACTTC.

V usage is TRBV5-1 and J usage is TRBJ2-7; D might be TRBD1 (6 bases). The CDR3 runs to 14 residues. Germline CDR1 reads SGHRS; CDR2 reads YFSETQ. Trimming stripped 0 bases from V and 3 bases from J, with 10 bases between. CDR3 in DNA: TGCGCCAGCAGCTTGGGACAGGCCCGCTACGAGCAGTACTTC. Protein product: CASSLGQARYEQYF.

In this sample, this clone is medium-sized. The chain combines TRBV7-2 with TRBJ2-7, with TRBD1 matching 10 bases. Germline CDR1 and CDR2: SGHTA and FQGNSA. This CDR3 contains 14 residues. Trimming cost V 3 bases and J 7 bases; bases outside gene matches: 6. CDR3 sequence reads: CASSLTGGSGEQYF. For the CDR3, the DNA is TGTGCCAGCAGCTTGACAGGGGGCTCGGGTGAGCAGTACTTC. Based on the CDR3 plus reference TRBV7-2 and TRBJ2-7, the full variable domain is GAGVSQSPSNKVTEKGKDVELRCDPISGHTALYWYRQSLGQGLEFLIYFQGNSAPDKSGLPSDRFSAERTGGSVSTLTIQRTQQEDSAVYLCASSLTGGSGEQYFGPGTRLTVT.

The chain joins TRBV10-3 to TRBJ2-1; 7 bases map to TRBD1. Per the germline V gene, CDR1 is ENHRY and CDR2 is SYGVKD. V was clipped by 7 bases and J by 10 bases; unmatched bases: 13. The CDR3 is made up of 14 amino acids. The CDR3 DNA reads TGTGCCATCACCCCGGAGTCAGGGGGTGGCGAGCAGTTCTTC. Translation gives CAITPESGGGEQFF.

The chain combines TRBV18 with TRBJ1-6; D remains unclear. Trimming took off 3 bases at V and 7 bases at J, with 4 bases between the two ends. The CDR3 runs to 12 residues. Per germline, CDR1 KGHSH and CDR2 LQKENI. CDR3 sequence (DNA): TGTGCCAGCTCACCGGCGAATTCACCCCTCCACTTT. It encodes CASSPANSPLHF.

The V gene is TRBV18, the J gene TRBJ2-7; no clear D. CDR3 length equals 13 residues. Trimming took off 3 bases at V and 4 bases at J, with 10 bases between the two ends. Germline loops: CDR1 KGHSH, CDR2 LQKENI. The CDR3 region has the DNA TGTGCCAGCTCACCCGAGGTCCGGTACGAGCAGTACTTC. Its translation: CASSPEVRYEQYF.

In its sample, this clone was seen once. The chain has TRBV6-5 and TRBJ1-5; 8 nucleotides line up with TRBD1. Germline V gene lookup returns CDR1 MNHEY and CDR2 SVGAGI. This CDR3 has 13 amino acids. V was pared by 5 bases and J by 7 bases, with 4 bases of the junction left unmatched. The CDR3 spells CASSLTGEQPQHF. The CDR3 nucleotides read TGTGCCAGCAGTCTGACAGGGGAGCAGCCCCAGCATTTT.

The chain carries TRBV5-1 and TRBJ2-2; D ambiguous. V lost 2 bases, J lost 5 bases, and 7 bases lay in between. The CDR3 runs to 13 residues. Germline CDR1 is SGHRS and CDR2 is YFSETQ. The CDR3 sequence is CASSFFWTGELFF. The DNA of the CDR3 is TGCGCCAGCAGCTTTTTCTGGACCGGGGAGCTGTTTTTT.

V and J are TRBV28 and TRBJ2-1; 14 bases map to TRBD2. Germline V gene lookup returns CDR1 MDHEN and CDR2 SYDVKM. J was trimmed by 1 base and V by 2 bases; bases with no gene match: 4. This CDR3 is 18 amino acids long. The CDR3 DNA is TGTGCCAGCAGTTTAGGGGGACTAGCGGGAGTATCCTACAATGAGCAGTTCTTC. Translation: CASSLGGLAGVSYNEQFF.

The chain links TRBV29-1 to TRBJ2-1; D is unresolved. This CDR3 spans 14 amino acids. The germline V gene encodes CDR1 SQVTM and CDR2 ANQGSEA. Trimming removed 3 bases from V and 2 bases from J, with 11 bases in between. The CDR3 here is CSVDPAATYNEQFF. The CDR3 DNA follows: TGCAGCGTTGACCCCGCGGCCACCTACAATGAGCAGTTCTTC.

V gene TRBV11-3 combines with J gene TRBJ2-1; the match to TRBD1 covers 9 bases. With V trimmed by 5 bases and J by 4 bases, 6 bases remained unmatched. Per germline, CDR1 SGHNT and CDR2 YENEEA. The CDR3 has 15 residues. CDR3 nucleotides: TGTGCCAGCAGCACCACAGGGGGCGCTTACAATGAGCAGTTCTTC. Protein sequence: CASSTTGGAYNEQFF. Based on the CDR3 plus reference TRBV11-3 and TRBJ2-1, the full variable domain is EAGVVQSPRYKIIEKKQPVAFWCNPISGHNTLYWYLQNLGQGPELLIRYENEEAVDDSQLPKDRFSAERLKGVDSTLKIQPAELGDSAVYLCASSTTGGAYNEQFFGPGTRLTVL.